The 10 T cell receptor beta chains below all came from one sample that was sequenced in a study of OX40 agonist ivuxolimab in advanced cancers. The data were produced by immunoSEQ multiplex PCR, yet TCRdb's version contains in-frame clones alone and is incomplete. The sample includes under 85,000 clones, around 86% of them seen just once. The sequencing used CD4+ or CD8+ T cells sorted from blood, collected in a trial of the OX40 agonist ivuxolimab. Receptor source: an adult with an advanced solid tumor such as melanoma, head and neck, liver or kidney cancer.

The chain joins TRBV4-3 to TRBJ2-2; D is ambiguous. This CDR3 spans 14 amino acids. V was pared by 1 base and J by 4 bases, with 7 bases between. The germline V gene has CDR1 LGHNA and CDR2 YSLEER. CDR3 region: CASSQAPSTGELFF. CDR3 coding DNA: TGCGCCAGCAGCCAAGCGCCCAGCACCGGGGAGCTGTTTTTT.

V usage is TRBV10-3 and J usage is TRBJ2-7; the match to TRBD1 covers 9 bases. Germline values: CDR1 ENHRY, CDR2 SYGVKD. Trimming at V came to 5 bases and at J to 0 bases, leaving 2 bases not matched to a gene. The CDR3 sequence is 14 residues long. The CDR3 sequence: CAISKDRGSYEQYF. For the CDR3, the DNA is TGTGCCATCAGTAAGGACAGGGGCTCCTACGAGCAGTACTTC.

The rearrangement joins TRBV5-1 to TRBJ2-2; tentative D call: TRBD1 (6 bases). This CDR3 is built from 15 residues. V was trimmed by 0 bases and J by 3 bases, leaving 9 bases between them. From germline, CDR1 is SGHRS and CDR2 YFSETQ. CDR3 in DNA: TGCGCCAGCAGCTTGGGAGGGGGATACACCGGGGAGCTGTTTTTT. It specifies CASSLGGGYTGELFF.

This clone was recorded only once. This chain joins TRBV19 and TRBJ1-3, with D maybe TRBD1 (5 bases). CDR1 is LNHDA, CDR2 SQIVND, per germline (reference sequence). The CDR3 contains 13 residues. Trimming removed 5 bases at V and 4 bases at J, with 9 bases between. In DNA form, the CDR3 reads TGTGCCAGTAGTTCGCGGACAGGAAACACCATATATTTT. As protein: CASSSRTGNTIYF.

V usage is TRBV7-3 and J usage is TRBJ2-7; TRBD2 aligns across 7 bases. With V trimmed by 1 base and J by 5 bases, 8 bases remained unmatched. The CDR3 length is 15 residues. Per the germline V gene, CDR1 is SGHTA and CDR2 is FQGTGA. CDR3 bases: TGTGCCAGCAGCTTAAGGTCGGGCCTAGCGGACGAGCAGTACTTC. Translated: CASSLRSGLADEQYF.

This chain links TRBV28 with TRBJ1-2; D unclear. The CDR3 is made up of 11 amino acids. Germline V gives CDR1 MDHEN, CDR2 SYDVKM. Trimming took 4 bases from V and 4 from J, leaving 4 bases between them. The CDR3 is CASSWTYGYTF. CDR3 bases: TGTGCCAGCAGTTGGACCTATGGCTACACCTTC.

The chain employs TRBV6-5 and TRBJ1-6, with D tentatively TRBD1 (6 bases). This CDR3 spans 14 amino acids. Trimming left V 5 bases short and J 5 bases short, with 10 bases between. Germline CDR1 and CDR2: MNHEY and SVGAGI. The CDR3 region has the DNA TGTGCCAGCAGTCAACGGACAGATAATTCACCCCTCCACTTT. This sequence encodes CASSQRTDNSPLHF.

The CDR3 here is CASSPRGNTGELFF. The CDR3 DNA reads TGTGCCAGCAGCCCCAGAGGGAACACCGGGGAGCTGTTTTTT. J is TRBJ2-2 and V is TRBV7-3; D remains unclear. From germline, CDR1 is SGHTA and CDR2 FQGTGA. V shed 5 bases and J shed 1 base, with 8 bases lying between them. This CDR3 has 14 residues.

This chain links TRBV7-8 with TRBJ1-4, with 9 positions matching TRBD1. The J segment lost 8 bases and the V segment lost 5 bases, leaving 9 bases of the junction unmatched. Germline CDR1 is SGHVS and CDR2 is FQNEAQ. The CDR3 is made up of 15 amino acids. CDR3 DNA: TGTGCCAGCAGCCCTCGGGACAGGGTAGGGGAAAAACTGTTTTTT. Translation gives CASSPRDRVGEKLFF. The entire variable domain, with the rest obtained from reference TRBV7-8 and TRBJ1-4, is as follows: GAGVSQSPRYKVAKRGQDVALRCDPISGHVSLFWYQQALGQGPEFLTYFQNEAQLDKSGLPSDRFFAERPEGSVSTLKIQRTQQEDSAVYLCASSPRDRVGEKLFFGSGTQLSVL.

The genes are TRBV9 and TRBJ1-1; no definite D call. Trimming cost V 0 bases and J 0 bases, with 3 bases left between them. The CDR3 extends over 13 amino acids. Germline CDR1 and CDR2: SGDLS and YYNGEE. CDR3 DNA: TGTGCCAGCAGCGTAGAAATGAACACTGAAGCTTTCTTT. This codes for CASSVEMNTEAFF.